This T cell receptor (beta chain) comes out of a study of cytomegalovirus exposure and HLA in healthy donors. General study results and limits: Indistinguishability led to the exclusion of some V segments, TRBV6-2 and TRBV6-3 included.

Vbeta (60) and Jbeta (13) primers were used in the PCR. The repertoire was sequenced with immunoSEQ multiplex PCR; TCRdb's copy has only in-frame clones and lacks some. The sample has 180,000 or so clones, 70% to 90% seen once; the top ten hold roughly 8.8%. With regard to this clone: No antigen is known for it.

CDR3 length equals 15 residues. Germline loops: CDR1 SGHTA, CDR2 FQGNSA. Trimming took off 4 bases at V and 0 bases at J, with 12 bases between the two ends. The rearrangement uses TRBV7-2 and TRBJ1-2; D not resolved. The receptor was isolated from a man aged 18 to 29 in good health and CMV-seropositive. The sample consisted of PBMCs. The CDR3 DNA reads TGTGCCAGCAGCTCCGAGGGCCCTACTAACTATGGCTACACCTTC. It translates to CASSSEGPTNYGYTF.